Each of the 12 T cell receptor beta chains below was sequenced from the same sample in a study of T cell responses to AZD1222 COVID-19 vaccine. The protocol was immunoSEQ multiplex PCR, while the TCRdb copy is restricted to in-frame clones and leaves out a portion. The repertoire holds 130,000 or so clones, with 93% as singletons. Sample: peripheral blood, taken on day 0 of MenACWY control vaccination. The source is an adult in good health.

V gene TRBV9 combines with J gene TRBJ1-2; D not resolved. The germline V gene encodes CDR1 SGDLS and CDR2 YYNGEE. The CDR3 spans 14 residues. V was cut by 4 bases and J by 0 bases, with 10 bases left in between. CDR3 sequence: CASSTQTANYGYTF. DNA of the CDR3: TGTGCCAGCAGCACCCAGACTGCTAACTATGGCTACACCTTC.

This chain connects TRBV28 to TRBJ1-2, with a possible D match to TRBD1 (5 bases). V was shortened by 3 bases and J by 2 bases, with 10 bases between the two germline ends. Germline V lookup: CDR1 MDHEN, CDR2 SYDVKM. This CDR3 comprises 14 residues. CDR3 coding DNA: TGTGCCAGCAGTTTTGGGGGGGTAAACTATGGCTACACCTTC. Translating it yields CASSFGGVNYGYTF.

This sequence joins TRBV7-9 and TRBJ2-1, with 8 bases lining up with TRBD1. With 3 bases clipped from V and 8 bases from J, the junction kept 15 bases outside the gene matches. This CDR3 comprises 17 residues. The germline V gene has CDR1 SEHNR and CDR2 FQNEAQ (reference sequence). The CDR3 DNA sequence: TGTGCCAGCAGCTTTTCGACAGGGGAAGCGTTTAGCGATGAGCAGTTCTTC. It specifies CASSFSTGEAFSDEQFF.

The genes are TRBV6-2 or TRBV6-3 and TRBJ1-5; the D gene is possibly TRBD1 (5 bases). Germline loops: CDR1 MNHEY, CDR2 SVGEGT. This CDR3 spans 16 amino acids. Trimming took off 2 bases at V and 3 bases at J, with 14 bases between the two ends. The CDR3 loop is CASSYPEGLPNQPQHF. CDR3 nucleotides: TGTGCCAGCAGTTACCCTGAGGGACTTCCCAATCAGCCCCAGCATTTT.

Written as DNA, the CDR3 is TGTGCCAGCAGCGTAGACGCCGGGACAGCGAGTTATGGCTACACCTTC. Translated, it gives CASSVDAGTASYGYTF. This sequence joins TRBV9 and TRBJ1-2; 7 bases match TRBD1. CDR1 and CDR2 (germline): SGDLS, YYNGEE. This CDR3 is 16 amino acids long. Trimming at V came to 0 bases and at J to 5 bases, leaving 10 bases not matched to a gene.

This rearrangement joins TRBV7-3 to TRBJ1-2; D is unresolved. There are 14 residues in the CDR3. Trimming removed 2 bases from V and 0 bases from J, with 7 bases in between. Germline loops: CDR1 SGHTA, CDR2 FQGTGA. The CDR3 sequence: CASSLDPANYGYTF. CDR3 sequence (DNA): TGTGCCAGCAGCTTAGACCCGGCTAACTATGGCTACACCTTC. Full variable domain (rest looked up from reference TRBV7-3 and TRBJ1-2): GAGVSQTPSNKVTEKGKYVELRCDPISGHTALYWYRQSLGQGPEFLIYFQGTGAADDSGLPNDRFFAVRPEGSVSTLKIQRTERGDSAVYLCASSLDPANYGYTFGSGTRLTVV.

For the CDR3, the DNA is TGTGCCAGCAGTAGGGGGCCGGAATATGGCTACACCTTC. This encodes CASSRGPEYGYTF. The chain uses TRBV6-5 and TRBJ1-2; 7 bases are a match to TRBD1. Germline trimming cut 5 bases from V and 5 bases from J; bases unmatched to any gene: 5. This CDR3 contains 13 residues. From germline, CDR1 is MNHEY and CDR2 SVGAGI.

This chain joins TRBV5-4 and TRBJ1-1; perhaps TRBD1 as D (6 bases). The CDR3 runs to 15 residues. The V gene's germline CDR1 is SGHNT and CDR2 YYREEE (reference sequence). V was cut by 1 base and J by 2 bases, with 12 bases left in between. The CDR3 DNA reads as TGTGCCAGCAGCTTGTATGAAGGGGGAAACACTGAAGCTTTCTTT. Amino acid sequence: CASSLYEGGNTEAFF.

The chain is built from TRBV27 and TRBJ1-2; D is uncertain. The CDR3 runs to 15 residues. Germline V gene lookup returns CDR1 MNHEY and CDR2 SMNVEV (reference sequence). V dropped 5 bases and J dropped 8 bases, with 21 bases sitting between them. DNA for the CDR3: TGTGCCAGCAGTCCTCTAGGAGGCAGGTCTCCGGGCTACACCTTC. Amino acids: CASSPLGGRSPGYTF.

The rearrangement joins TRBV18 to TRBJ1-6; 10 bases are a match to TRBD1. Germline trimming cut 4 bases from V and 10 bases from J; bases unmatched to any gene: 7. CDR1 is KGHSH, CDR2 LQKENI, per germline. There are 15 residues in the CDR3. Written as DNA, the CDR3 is TGTGCCAGCTCACTCGGACAGGGGGACCGCTCACCCCTCCACTTT. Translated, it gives CASSLGQGDRSPLHF. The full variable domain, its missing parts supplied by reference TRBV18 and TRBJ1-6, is NAGVMQNPRHLVRRRGQEARLRCSPMKGHSHVYWYRQLPEEGLKFMVYLQKENIIDESGMPKERFSAEFPKEGPSILRIQQVVRGDSAAYFCASSLGQGDRSPLHFGNGTRLTVT.

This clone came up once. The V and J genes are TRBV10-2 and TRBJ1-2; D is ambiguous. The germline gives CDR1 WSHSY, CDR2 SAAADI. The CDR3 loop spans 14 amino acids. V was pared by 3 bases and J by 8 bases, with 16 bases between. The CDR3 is CASSDGRRQRGYTF. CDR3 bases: TGCGCCAGCAGTGACGGGAGGCGCCAAAGAGGCTACACCTTC.

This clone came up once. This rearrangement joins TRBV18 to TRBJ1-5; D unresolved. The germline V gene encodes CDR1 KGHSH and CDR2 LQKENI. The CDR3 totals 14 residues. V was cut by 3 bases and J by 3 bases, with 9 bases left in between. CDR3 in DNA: TGTGCCAGCTCACCGTACGGACTCAATCAGCCCCAGCATTTT. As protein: CASSPYGLNQPQHF.